What follows are 2 T cell receptor beta chains derived from one specimen sequenced in a study of blood T cell repertoires in COVID-19. TCRdb keeps only in-frame clones here, not all; method: immunoSEQ multiplex PCR. This sample has some 180,000 clones, with roughly three quarters found just once. The sample comprised peripheral blood. Receptors originate from a woman aged 45 to 65 with active or convalescent COVID-19.

In its sample, this clone was seen once. The chain employs TRBV5-6 and TRBJ2-5; D gene uncertain. Germline CDR1 and CDR2: SGHDT and YYEEEE. Trimming took off 0 bases at V and 5 bases at J, with 5 bases between the two ends. CDR3 length: 12 residues. The CDR3 here is CASSLARETQYF. DNA for the CDR3: TGTGCCAGCAGCTTGGCGCGGGAGACCCAGTACTTC.

Only one count was recorded for this clone. This chain joins TRBV7-8 and TRBJ2-7; 10 bases are shared with TRBD2. Trimming cost V 2 bases and J 2 bases; bases outside gene matches: 6. The germline V gene has CDR1 SGHVS and CDR2 FQNEAQ. CDR3 length: 16 amino acids. The CDR3 loop is CASSLSTSGVPYEQYF. CDR3 coding DNA: TGTGCCAGCAGCTTAAGTACTAGCGGGGTACCCTACGAGCAGTACTTC.